This T cell receptor (beta chain) was observed in a study of T cell responses to AZD1222 COVID-19 vaccine. Turning to this clone: The antigen is not known.

Study-wide results and caveats: Recipients of two AZD1222 doses showed rising Spike-specific TCR breadth and depth. Clonal diversity may have been underestimated in mostly white British donors.

Using immunoSEQ multiplex PCR, the repertoire was profiled, and TCRdb retains in-frame clones only, with some absent. This table holds some 74,000 clones, roughly nine tenths found once. The CDR3 loop spans 15 amino acids. From germline, CDR1 is MNHEY and CDR2 SVGAGI. Trimming took off 6 bases at V and 2 bases at J, with 16 bases between the two ends. This TCR derives from an adult who received the AZD1222 COVID-19 vaccine. V and J are TRBV6-5 and TRBJ1-1; the D is unclear. This specimen was peripheral blood, taken 28 days after the second AZD1222 dose. Here the CDR3 DNA reads TGTGCCAGCAGCCCCGGACCGGGAATCAACACTGAAGCTTTCTTT. Translated: CASSPGPGINTEAFF.